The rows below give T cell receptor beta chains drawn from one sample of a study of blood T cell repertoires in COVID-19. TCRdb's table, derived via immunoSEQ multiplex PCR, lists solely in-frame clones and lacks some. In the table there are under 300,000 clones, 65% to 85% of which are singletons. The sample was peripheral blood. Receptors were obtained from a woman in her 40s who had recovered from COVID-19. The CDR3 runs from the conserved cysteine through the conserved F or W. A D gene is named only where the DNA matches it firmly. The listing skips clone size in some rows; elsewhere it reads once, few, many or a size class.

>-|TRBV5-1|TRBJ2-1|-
TGCGCCAGCAGCTTGGTTGGGGGGTTTGAGCAGTTCTTC
CASSLVGGFEQFF
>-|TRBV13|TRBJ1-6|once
TGTGCCAGTACCCGAGGGAATGGCCGGTCACCCCTCCACTTT
CASTRGNGRSPLHF
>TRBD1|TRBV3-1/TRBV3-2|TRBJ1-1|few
TGTGCCAGCAGCCTCGGACAGGGAGAGGCCACTGAAGCTTTCTTT
CASSLGQGEATEAFF
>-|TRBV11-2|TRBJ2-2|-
TGTGCCAGCAGCTTAGTTTTCCGTCCCGGGGAGCTGTTTTTT
CASSLVFRPGELFF
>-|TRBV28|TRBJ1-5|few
TGTGCCAGCAGTTGGGGGGATCAGCCCCAGCATTTT
CASSWGDQPQHF
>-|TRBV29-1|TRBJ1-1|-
TGCAGCGTTTCCCCAGGTATGGCTGAAGCTTTCTTT
CSVSPGMAEAFF
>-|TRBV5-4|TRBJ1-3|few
TGTGCCAGCAGCTGGTGGCAGAACTCTGGAAACACCATATATTTT
CASSWWQNSGNTIYF
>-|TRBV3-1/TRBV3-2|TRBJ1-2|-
TGTGCCAGCAGCCAAGTTGGGAGGGGTAGCGGCGGCTACACCTTC
CASSQVGRGSGGYTF
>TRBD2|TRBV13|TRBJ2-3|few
TGTGCCAGCAGCCCCGCCCCGGGGCGGGGGGGTTATACGCAGTATTTT
CASSPAPGRGGYTQYF
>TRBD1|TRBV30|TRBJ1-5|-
TGTGCCTGGAGTGTAGGGGGCGATCAGCCCCAGCATTTT
CAWSVGGDQPQHF
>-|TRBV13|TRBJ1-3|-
TGTGCCAGCAGCTTAGGGGGCCGCTTCTCTGGAAACACCATATATTTT
CASSLGGRFSGNTIYF
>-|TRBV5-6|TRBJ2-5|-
TGTGCCAGCAGCTTAACCGACAGGAGAGGGACCCAGTACTTC
CASSLTDRRGTQYF
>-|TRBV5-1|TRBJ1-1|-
TGCGCCAGCAGCATGGGGGCCATGAACACTGAAGCTTTCTTT
CASSMGAMNTEAFF
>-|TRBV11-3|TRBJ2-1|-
TGTGCCAGCAGCTTAGACATCGGCTCCTACAATGAGCAGTTCTTC
CASSLDIGSYNEQFF
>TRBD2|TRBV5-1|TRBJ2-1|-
TGCGCCAGCAGCCTAGCGGTTTACAATGAGCAGTTCTTC
CASSLAVYNEQFF
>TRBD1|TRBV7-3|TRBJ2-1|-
TGTGCCAGCAGCCCTGACAGGGTAACCAATAAGCAGTTCTTC
CASSPDRVTNKQFF
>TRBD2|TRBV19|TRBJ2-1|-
TGTGCCAGTAGTAGAGGCGGGGGAACCTTCTACAATGAGCAGTTCTTC
CASSRGGGTFYNEQFF
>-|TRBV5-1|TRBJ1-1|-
TGCGCCAGCAGCCCAGTGGAGGGGCGAGGTACTGAAGCTTTCTTT
CASSPVEGRGTEAFF
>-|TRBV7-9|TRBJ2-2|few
TGTGCCAGCAGCTTATGGGGCATTAACACCGGGGAGCTGTTTTTT
CASSLWGINTGELFF
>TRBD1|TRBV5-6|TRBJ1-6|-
TGTGCCAGCAGCTTGGACAGGGGACTCGGGGATTCACCCCTCCACTTT
CASSLDRGLGDSPLHF
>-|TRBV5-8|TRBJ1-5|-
TGTGCCAGCAGCCGGGGTTATCAGCCCCAGCATTTT
CASSRGYQPQHF
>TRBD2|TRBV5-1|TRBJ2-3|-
TGCGCCAGCAGCTGGGGTGGGGTAGCGGGGGACACAGATACGCAGTATTTT
CASSWGGVAGDTDTQYF
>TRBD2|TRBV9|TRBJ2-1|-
TGTGCCAGCAGCGTGGACATTATTCGGGGGGGCGCCTACAATGAGCAGTTCTTC
CASSVDIIRGGAYNEQFF
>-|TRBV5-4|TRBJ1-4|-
TGTGCCAGCAGCTTGCAGGGAACAAAGGAAAAACTGTTTTTT
CASSLQGTKEKLFF
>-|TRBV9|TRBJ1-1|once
TGTGCCAGCAGGCTAGGGGTCCAGAACACTGAAGCTTTCTTT
CASRLGVQNTEAFF
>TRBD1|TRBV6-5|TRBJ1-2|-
TGTGCCAGTTTCCCGGGACAGGAGAACTATGGCTACACCTTC
CASFPGQENYGYTF
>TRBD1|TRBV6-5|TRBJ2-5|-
TGTGCCAGCAGTTGGACAGGAGAAGAGACCCAGTACTTC
CASSWTGEETQYF
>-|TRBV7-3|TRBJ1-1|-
TGTGCCAGCAGCGCCCAAGGGGTCCGGGCACCTGGCACTGAAGCTTTCTTT
CASSAQGVRAPGTEAFF
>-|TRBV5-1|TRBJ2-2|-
TGCGCCAGCAGCAAGGACACGGCTTACACCGGGGAGCTGTTTTTT
CASSKDTAYTGELFF
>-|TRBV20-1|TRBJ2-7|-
TGCAGTGCTATTCTCCAGGTCGAGCAGTACTTC
CSAILQVEQYF
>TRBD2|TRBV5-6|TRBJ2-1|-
TGTGCCAGCAGGGAGGCTAGCGGGGGTAAAGAGCAGTTCTTC
CASREASGGKEQFF
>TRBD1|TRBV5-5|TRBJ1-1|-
TGTGCCAGCAGCTTGGGGGCGGGACAGGGGATCACCAGGAACACTGAAGCTTTCTTT
CASSLGAGQGITRNTEAFF
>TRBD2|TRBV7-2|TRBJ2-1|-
TGTGCCAGCAGCTTAGGAGCGGGGCCCCCCTACAATGAGCAGTTCTTC
CASSLGAGPPYNEQFF
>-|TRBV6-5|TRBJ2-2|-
TGTGCCAGCAGTACCCCCAGCGGGGAGCTGTTTTTT
CASSTPSGELFF
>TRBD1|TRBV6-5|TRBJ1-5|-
TGTGCCAGCGTGGAGACAGGGGTCCCCAATCAGCCCCAGCATTTT
CASVETGVPNQPQHF
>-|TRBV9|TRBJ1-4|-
TGTGCCAGCAGCGTAGGAGGCTCGGGAACTAATGAAAAACTGTTTTTT
CASSVGGSGTNEKLFF
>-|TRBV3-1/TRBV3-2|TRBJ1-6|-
TGTGCCAGCAGCCAACGGGACATCGCCCCTTCCCTCCACTTT
CASSQRDIAPSLHF
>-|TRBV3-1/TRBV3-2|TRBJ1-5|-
TGTGCCAGCAGCTCCCGTTTGGGAGGCAATCAGCCCCAGCATTTT
CASSSRLGGNQPQHF
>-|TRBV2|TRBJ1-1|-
TGTGCCAGCAAGGGGGAAACCATCACTGAAGCTTTCTTT
CASKGETITEAFF
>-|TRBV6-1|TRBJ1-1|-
TGTGCCAGCAGTGAAACCAGGATCCTAAAGAACACTGAAGCTTTCTTT
CASSETRILKNTEAFF
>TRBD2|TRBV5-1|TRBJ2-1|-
TGCGCCAGCAGCTTCTCCCCTAGCGGGGGTTACAATGAGCAGTTCTTC
CASSFSPSGGYNEQFF
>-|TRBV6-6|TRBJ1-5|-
TGTGCCAGCAGCACGGAGGGCAGCAATCAGCCCCAGCATTTT
CASSTEGSNQPQHF
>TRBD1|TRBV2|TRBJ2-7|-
TGTGCCAGCAGTGAAGCCCAGACAGGGGGCCGCGAGCAGTACTTC
CASSEAQTGGREQYF
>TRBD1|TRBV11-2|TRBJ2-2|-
TGTGCCAGCAGCAGGGGGACAGGGGTCCCCGGGGAGCTGTTTTTT
CASSRGTGVPGELFF
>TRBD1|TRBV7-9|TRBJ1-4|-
TGTGCCAGCAGCCCGGACAGGGCCGGGGAAAAACTGTTTTTT
CASSPDRAGEKLFF
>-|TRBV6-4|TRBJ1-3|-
TGTGCCAGCACCTCGGAGTTGGCTAACTCTGGAAACACCATATATTTT
CASTSELANSGNTIYF
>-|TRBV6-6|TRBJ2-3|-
TGTGCCAGCAGTTACTCCTTAGCAGATACGCAGTATTTT
CASSYSLADTQYF
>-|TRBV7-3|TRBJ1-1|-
TGTGCCAGCAGCGCCAGCGGCGGTCAGATTTTCATCACTGAAGCTTTCTTT
CASSASGGQIFITEAFF
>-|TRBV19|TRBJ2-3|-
TGTGCCAGTAGTAAACAGACACGCACAGATACGCAGTATTTT
CASSKQTRTDTQYF
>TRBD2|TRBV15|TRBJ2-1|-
TGTGCCACCAGCAGAGGTACGGGGGGGCCGTACAATGAGCAGTTCTTC
CATSRGTGGPYNEQFF
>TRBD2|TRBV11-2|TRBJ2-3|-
TGTGCCAGCAGAGTAGCGGGGGGGCAGGCGCAGTATTTT
CASRVAGGQAQYF
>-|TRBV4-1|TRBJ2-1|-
TGCGCCAGCAGCCCGGGGATGGGTGAGCAGTTCTTC
CASSPGMGEQFF
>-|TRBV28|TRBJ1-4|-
TGTGCCAGCCGGCAGGGAGGGTCTAATGAAAAACTGTTTTTT
CASRQGGSNEKLFF